This entry lists 20 T cell receptor beta chains sequenced from one sample in a study of T cells in Graves' hyperthyroidism and ophthalmopathy. Amplification yielded TCR beta CDR3 regions, with RNA transcripts as the source. A first-round RT-PCR of the TCR CDR3 used the HTBI primer set. A single record per CDR3 protein comes from TCRdb applying MiXCR to the multiplex PCR reads. The sample consists of some 580,000 distinct CDR3 sequences, about a sixth of them appearing once. Sequencing input: blood. These receptor sequences come from a woman in her forties with Graves' ophthalmopathy.

The rearrangement uses TRBV20-1 and TRBJ2-7; 9 bases match TRBD1. The CDR3 is 14 amino acids. The V and J ends lost 5 bases and 5 bases, in that order; junction bases with no gene match: 10. Germline CDR1 and CDR2: DFQATT and SNEGSKA (reference sequence). The CDR3 bases are TGCAGTGCTTGGACGGGACAGGGTTCGGACGAGCAGTACTTC. Amino acid sequence: CSAWTGQGSDEQYF.

This clonotype appeared many times. The rearrangement joins TRBV11-2 to TRBJ1-3; D unclear. CDR3 length: 14 amino acids. Trimming removed 1 base at V and 7 bases at J, with 11 bases between. Germline CDR1 reads SGHAT; CDR2 reads FQNNGV. CDR3 residues: CASSLGQAPNTIYF. CDR3 coding DNA: TGTGCCAGCAGCTTAGGTCAGGCACCGAACACCATATATTTT.

A note on this clonotype: A much bigger clone sits one base away, suggesting this may be a read error. The chain is built from TRBV2 and TRBJ2-7; TRBD1 might be the D (6 bases). The CDR3 is made up of 15 amino acids. Germline lookup yields CDR1 SNHLY and CDR2 FYNNEI. The CDR3 is CASSPNRDIFYGQYF. DNA for the CDR3: TGTGCCAGCAGTCCAAACCGGGACATTTTCTACGGGCAGTACTTC.

This clonotype was found many times. The chain joins TRBV20-1 to TRBJ2-1; D gene unclear. The germline gives CDR1 DFQATT, CDR2 SNEGSKA (reference sequence). V lost 6 bases and J 8 bases, leaving 11 bases between the germline ends. The CDR3 extends over 11 amino acids. CDR3 in DNA: TGCAGTGCCACAGTAGAATATGAGCAGTTCTTC. Translation gives CSATVEYEQFF.

The J gene is TRBJ1-2, the V gene TRBV19; no firm D call. This CDR3 has 14 amino acids. Germline assignment: CDR1 LNHDA and CDR2 SQIVND (reference sequence). Deletions cut 9 bases from V and 7 bases from J, with 21 bases between. CDR3 amino acids: CASRLSVGNTGYTF. The CDR3 nucleotides are TGTGCCAGCAGACTTTCCGTAGGGAACACTGGCTACACCTTC. Full variable domain (remainder filled in from reference TRBV19 and TRBJ1-2): DGGITQSPKYLFRKEGQNVTLSCEQNLNHDAMYWYRQDPGQGLRLIYYSQIVNDFQKGDIAEGYSVSREKKESFPLTVTSAQKNPTAFYLCASRLSVGNTGYTFGSGTRLTVV.

The chain uses TRBV27 and TRBJ2-5; 10 bases agree with TRBD1. CDR1 and CDR2 (germline): MNHEY, SMNVEV (reference sequence). With V trimmed by 5 bases and J by 2 bases, 8 bases remained unmatched. The CDR3 runs 16 residues. This CDR3 reads CASSLRTGGWQETQYF. The CDR3 DNA is TGTGCCAGCAGTCTGCGGACAGGGGGGTGGCAAGAGACCCAGTACTTC.

This clonotype was observed at least ten times. The chain links TRBV29-1 to TRBJ1-1; the D is unclear. This CDR3 is built from 12 residues. Germline assignment: CDR1 SQVTM and CDR2 ANQGSEA. Trimming left V 7 bases short and J 1 base short, with 10 bases between. CDR3 coding DNA: TGCAGCGCCTCGGACGGGAACACTGAAGCTTTCTTT. This codes for CSASDGNTEAFF.

Many counts were recorded for this clonotype. The V call is TRBV13, the J call TRBJ1-1; D not resolved. The CDR3 extends over 12 amino acids. V lost 6 bases, J lost 8 bases, and 13 bases lay in between. Germline V gene data show CDR1 as PRHDT and CDR2 as FYEKMQ (reference sequence). In DNA form, the CDR3 reads TGTGCCAGCAGATTCTACCCCGAGGAAGCTTTCTTT. Protein sequence: CASRFYPEEAFF.

This clonotype has a count of ten or more. This chain uses TRBV7-9 with TRBJ1-2; TRBD1 aligns across 7 bases. Losses at the gene ends were 5 bases for V and 7 bases for J; bases not matched to a gene: 10. CDR1 SEHNR and CDR2 FQNEAQ come from the germline V gene (reference sequence). This CDR3 is 14 amino acids long. The CDR3 loop is CASSTWDSLGGYTF. CDR3 nucleotide sequence: TGTGCCAGCAGCACCTGGGACAGCCTAGGTGGCTACACCTTC.

This clonotype appeared many times. The V call is TRBV11-1, the J call TRBJ2-1; D perhaps matches TRBD2 (6 bases). Per germline, CDR1 SGHAT and CDR2 FQDESV (reference sequence). The ends were cut back, 2 bases at V and 8 bases at J, with 13 bases in the middle. This CDR3 is built from 14 residues. The CDR3 region has the DNA TGTGCCAGCAGCTTATCGCGGGGCCGGGATGAGCAGTTCTTC. Translated: CASSLSRGRDEQFF.

In its sample, this clonotype was seen many times. The V and J genes are TRBV2 and TRBJ2-2, with 9 positions matching TRBD1. The CDR3 runs 14 residues. Trimming cost V 8 bases and J 2 bases; bases outside gene matches: 3. The germline CDR1 and CDR2 sequences are SNHLY and FYNNEI. DNA of the CDR3: TGTGCCAGCCGGGGACAGGGAAACACCGGGGAGCTGTTTTTT. It codes for CASRGQGNTGELFF.

This clonotype turned up a few times. V gene TRBV2 combines with J gene TRBJ2-7; D might be TRBD1 or TRBD2, each matching 5 bases. Trimming removed 5 bases at V and 6 bases at J, with 17 bases between. The V gene's germline CDR1 is SNHLY and CDR2 FYNNEI. The CDR3 extends over 14 amino acids. CDR3 loop: CASSQLASQGEQYF. The CDR3 DNA reads as TGTGCCAGCAGTCAATTAGCGTCTCAGGGCGAGCAGTACTTC.

This clonotype was found many times. This rearrangement joins TRBV5-1 to TRBJ1-1, with a possible D match to TRBD1 (5 bases). The V gene's germline CDR1 is SGHRS and CDR2 YFSETQ. Trimming stripped 5 bases from V and 5 bases from J, with 19 bases between. This CDR3 contains 15 residues. The CDR3 protein is CASRLVSGAGTEAFF. Here the CDR3 DNA reads TGCGCCAGCAGGCTTGTGTCTGGGGCGGGAACTGAAGCTTTCTTT.

This clonotype was counted only a few times. The chain combines TRBV4-2 with TRBJ2-3; TRBD2 matches 7 bases. The CDR3 totals 17 residues. J gave up 3 bases and V 6 bases, and 15 bases lay outside the gene matches. Germline CDR1 LGHNA, CDR2 YNFKEQ. The chain's CDR3 is CASSVTLKIGGTDTQYF. DNA of the CDR3: TGTGCCAGCAGTGTCACCTTAAAGATCGGGGGGACAGATACGCAGTATTTT.

This clonotype was counted many times. This rearrangement joins TRBV5-6 to TRBJ1-2; no clear D gene. Between the trimmed V and J ends, which lost 1 base and 5 bases, there was a span of 24 bases. The CDR3 extends over 18 amino acids. Germline V gives CDR1 SGHDT, CDR2 YYEEEE. The CDR3 DNA follows: TGTGCCAGCAGCTTGTCGGTTGGAGGTGACCCCATTCTTTATGGCTACACCTTC. Its protein is CASSLSVGGDPILYGYTF.

This clonotype showed up many times. The chain links TRBV2 to TRBJ2-5, with D possibly TRBD1 on 6 matching bases. Germline V gives CDR1 SNHLY, CDR2 FYNNEI. The CDR3 runs to 11 residues. V was pared by 7 bases and J by 8 bases, with 11 bases between. The CDR3 DNA reads as TGTGCCAGCAACCAGGGGTTCACCCAGTACTTC. This gives the protein CASNQGFTQYF.

This clonotype was detected many times. V usage is TRBV11-1 and J usage is TRBJ2-7; no reliable D call. V lost 1 base, J lost 3 bases, and 13 bases lay in between. The germline V gene has CDR1 SGHAT and CDR2 FQDESV (reference sequence). The CDR3 covers 15 residues. The CDR3 here is CASSLGDPRIYEQYF. CDR3 nucleotides: TGTGCCAGCAGCTTAGGAGACCCCCGCATCTACGAGCAGTACTTC.

This chain joins TRBV18 and TRBJ2-1, with 13 nucleotides matching TRBD2. The V segment lost 1 base and the J segment 8 bases; nucleotides outside the gene matches: 8. Germline values: CDR1 KGHSH, CDR2 LQKENI. This CDR3 has 17 amino acids. CDR3 region: CASSPQPGLAGDHEQFF. CDR3 nucleotide sequence: TGTGCCAGCTCACCACAACCTGGACTAGCGGGAGATCATGAGCAGTTCTTC.

This clonotype was picked up a small number of times. This chain joins TRBV4-2 and TRBJ1-2, with D maybe TRBD1 (5 bases). V was clipped by 0 bases and J by 8 bases, with 16 bases between them. The germline gives CDR1 LGHNA, CDR2 YNFKEQ. This CDR3 comprises 15 residues. The CDR3 nucleotides read TGTGCCAGCAGCCAAGATGAAGGGCAGGGATGGGGCTACACCTTC. Its protein product is CASSQDEGQGWGYTF.

At least ten counts were recorded for this clonotype. V is TRBV7-9 and J is TRBJ2-1; 8 nucleotides agree with TRBD2. CDR3 length: 15 amino acids. The trim removed 2 bases at V and 8 bases at J, leaving 8 bases unmatched. Germline values: CDR1 SEHNR, CDR2 FQNEAQ (reference sequence). CDR3 loop: CASSLQLAEGDEQFF. The DNA of the CDR3 is TGTGCCAGCAGCTTACAACTAGCGGAGGGGGATGAGCAGTTCTTC.